The 24 T cell receptor beta chains in this list originate from one sample, sequenced in a study of blood T cell repertoires in COVID-19. Sequenced by immunoSEQ multiplex PCR; TCRdb stores in-frame clones only, minus some. The table has over 100,000 clones, approximately 83% seen once; the top ten hold about 0.8%. Material for sequencing was peripheral blood. These receptors came from a woman aged 70-85 years with acute or convalescent COVID-19.

V usage is TRBV30 and J usage is TRBJ2-7; possible D gene TRBD2, 5 bases. Between the trimmed V and J ends, which lost 2 bases and 1 base, there was a span of 15 bases. The V gene's germline CDR1 is GTSNPN and CDR2 SVGIG (reference sequence). CDR3 length: 15 residues. CDR3 protein: CAWSPPRRRSYEQYF. Here the CDR3 DNA reads TGTGCCTGGAGTCCACCGAGGAGGAGGTCCTACGAGCAGTACTTC.

The V call is TRBV11-2, the J call TRBJ2-3; D perhaps matches TRBD1 (6 bases). Per germline, CDR1 SGHAT and CDR2 FQNNGV. The V end was cut by 5 bases, the J end by 4 bases, with 13 bases between. The CDR3 contains 14 residues. The CDR3 loop reads CASSPGQRADTQYF. CDR3 in DNA: TGTGCCAGCAGCCCCGGACAGAGGGCAGATACGCAGTATTTT.

This chain links TRBV29-1 with TRBJ2-1, with D unresolved. CDR3 length: 11 residues. The ends were cut back, 5 bases at V and 6 bases at J, with 8 bases in the middle. Germline V gene data show CDR1 as SQVTM and CDR2 as ANQGSEA. CDR3 bases: TGCAGCGTTCACTCTGCCAATGAGCAGTTCTTC. Encoded protein: CSVHSANEQFF.

This chain uses TRBV6-6 with TRBJ1-6; possible D gene TRBD1, 5 bases. The germline V gene has CDR1 MNHNY and CDR2 SVGAGI (reference sequence). V was cut by 6 bases and J by 7 bases, with 19 bases left in between. The CDR3 length is 16 residues. In DNA, the CDR3 is TGTGCCAGCAGCCCCCGGGGAGGGGCAGACAATTCACCCCTCCACTTT. Amino acid sequence: CASSPRGGADNSPLHF.

CDR3 bases: TGTGCCAGTAGTATAGTGACAGGGGGACATACTGAAGCTTTCTTT. Translated: CASSIVTGGHTEAFF. The rearrangement links TRBV19 to TRBJ1-1; TRBD1 matches 9 bases. V lost 1 base to trimming and J lost 5 bases; unmatched junction nucleotides: 5. Germline values: CDR1 LNHDA, CDR2 SQIVND (reference sequence). The CDR3 totals 15 residues.

This clone was seen only a few times. This sequence joins TRBV6-4 and TRBJ2-1; 7 nucleotides match TRBD2. This CDR3 region has 15 residues. The J segment lost 9 bases and the V segment lost 3 bases, leaving 11 bases of the junction unmatched. Germline assignment: CDR1 MRHNA and CDR2 SNTAGT. This chain's CDR3 is CASSEASGNVLEQFF. The CDR3 DNA follows: TGTGCCAGCAGTGAAGCCAGCGGGAACGTTCTTGAGCAGTTCTTC.

This clone was picked up a small number of times. V and J are TRBV9 and TRBJ2-2; 10 nucleotides line up with TRBD1. V lost 4 bases to trimming and J lost 5 bases; unmatched junction nucleotides: 11. Germline V gene sequence: CDR1 SGDLS, CDR2 YYNGEE. The CDR3 totals 17 residues. CDR3 sequence (DNA): TGTGCCAGCAGCCCAATAGCCGGGACAGGGGTGACCGGGGAGCTGTTTTTT. Translating it yields CASSPIAGTGVTGELFF.

The chain has TRBV30 and TRBJ2-3, with 8 bases lining up with TRBD2. Germline CDR1 and CDR2: GTSNPN and SVGIG (reference sequence). The ends lost 2 bases at V and 3 bases at J; junction bases unmatched: 1. CDR3 length equals 13 residues. The CDR3 loop reads CAWSLAGTDTQYF. DNA for the CDR3: TGTGCCTGGAGTCTAGCGGGTACAGATACGCAGTATTTT.

Worth noting for this clone: Other DNA sequences in the same sample also yield this CDR3. V gene TRBV5-1 combines with J gene TRBJ2-5, with 9 positions matching TRBD1. The CDR3 runs to 14 residues. Per the germline V gene, CDR1 is SGHRS and CDR2 is YFSETQ. With 4 bases clipped from V and 5 bases from J, the junction kept 6 bases outside the gene matches. The CDR3 reads CASSLGTGSETQYF. Written as DNA, the CDR3 is TGCGCCAGCAGCCTAGGGACAGGGAGCGAGACCCAGTACTTC.

V and J are TRBV4-1 and TRBJ2-2; tentative D call: TRBD1 (6 bases). The CDR3 length is 16 residues. The V and J ends lost 4 bases and 0 bases respectively, with 12 bases between them. Germline V gene data show CDR1 as MGHRA and CDR2 as YSYEKL. DNA of the CDR3: TGCGCCAGCAGCCGATGGACAGACCCGAACACCGGGGAGCTGTTTTTT. This translates into CASSRWTDPNTGELFF.

This clone appeared once. The V and J genes are TRBV12-3 or TRBV12-4 and TRBJ1-2; tentative D call: TRBD1 (5 bases). The CDR3 length is 13 residues. Trimming pared 2 bases from V and 1 base from J, leaving 5 bases between. The CDR3 region has the DNA TGTGCCAGCAGTTTACAGGGTAACTATGGCTACACCTTC. It specifies CASSLQGNYGYTF.

The V call is TRBV29-1, the J call TRBJ1-3; D gene unclear. V was clipped by 5 bases and J by 8 bases, with 10 bases between them. Germline loops: CDR1 SQVTM, CDR2 ANQGSEA. This CDR3 is 11 amino acids long. The CDR3 DNA reads as TGCAGCGTTTCCGGAGGCGACACCATATATTTT. Amino acid sequence: CSVSGGDTIYF.

The chain employs TRBV18 and TRBJ2-1, with 7 bases fitting TRBD2. The V and J ends lost 2 bases and 9 bases, in that order; junction bases with no gene match: 13. CDR3 size: 16 residues. Germline CDR1 KGHSH, CDR2 LQKENI. The CDR3 here is CASSPRAGDPTGEQFF. In nucleotides, the CDR3 is TGTGCCAGCTCACCAAGGGCGGGGGACCCGACGGGTGAGCAGTTCTTC.

V is TRBV18 and J is TRBJ1-1; no firm D call. The germline V and J ends were trimmed by 6 bases and 1 base, with 9 bases remaining between them. The CDR3 length is 13 residues. The germline gives CDR1 KGHSH, CDR2 LQKENI. The CDR3 bases are TGTGCCAGCTCTACCAGTTGGAACACTGAAGCTTTCTTT. As protein: CASSTSWNTEAFF.

The J gene is TRBJ2-1, the V gene TRBV11-2; 8 bases agree with TRBD2. In germline, CDR1 is SGHAT, CDR2 FQNNGV. Trimming removed 0 bases from V and 8 bases from J; junction bases left unmatched: 9. The CDR3 has 16 amino acids. DNA for the CDR3: TGTGCCAGCAGCTTAGATTGGGCGGGGGGCAAAGATGAGCAGTTCTTC. Its protein is CASSLDWAGGKDEQFF.

The chain carries TRBV28 and TRBJ1-1; no clear D. The V and J ends lost 7 bases and 1 base respectively, with 10 bases between them. This CDR3 comprises 13 residues. Germline V CDR1 and CDR2: MDHEN, SYDVKM. The CDR3 region has the DNA TGTGCCAGCATTCTCCTAGGGAACACTGAAGCTTTCTTT. This codes for CASILLGNTEAFF.

This clone has a handful of counts. CDR3 residues: CASSQVTDTDTQYF. The CDR3 DNA reads TGTGCCAGCAGCCAAGTGACAGACACAGATACGCAGTATTTT. V and J are TRBV3-1 (or the pseudogene TRBV3-2) and TRBJ2-3, with a tentative D call TRBD1 (5 bases). Trimming removed 1 base at V and 2 bases at J, with 7 bases between. The CDR3 length is 14 residues. CDR1 is LGHDT, CDR2 YNNKEL, per germline (reference sequence).

This clone was found once. Its ends do not fully match the called genes, so a read error is possible. The V gene is TRBV12-3 or TRBV12-4, the J gene TRBJ1-1; D uncertain. The length of the CDR3 is 11 residues. The CDR3 sequence: CASRLEGEAFF. In nucleotides, the CDR3 is TGTGCCAGCCGTTTGGAGGGTGAAGCTTTCTTT.

The chain combines TRBV24-1 with TRBJ2-3; D may be TRBD2 (6 bases). The CDR3 is 17 amino acids. V was cut by 4 bases and J by 3 bases, with 19 bases left in between. Germline V CDR1 and CDR2: KGHDR, SFDVKD. Here the CDR3 reads CATSEAGLVGVTDTQYF. CDR3 nucleotide sequence: TGTGCCACCAGTGAAGCGGGTCTGGTTGGGGTTACAGATACGCAGTATTTT.

The rearrangement uses TRBV5-4 and TRBJ1-2; possibly TRBD1 for D (6 bases). Germline values: CDR1 SGHNT, CDR2 YYREEE (reference sequence). CDR3 length: 15 residues. V lost 5 bases to trimming and J lost 2 bases, with 16 bases between them. The CDR3 DNA reads TGTGCCAGCAGTCTGGGGGGGCGCGGGAACTATGGCTACACCTTC. Protein sequence: CASSLGGRGNYGYTF.

V gene TRBV7-2 combines with J gene TRBJ2-7; 12 nucleotides line up with TRBD2. Per germline, CDR1 SGHTA and CDR2 FQGNSA. The CDR3 runs to 15 residues. The trim removed 1 base at V and 3 bases at J, leaving 1 base unmatched. CDR3 sequence (DNA): TGTGCCAGCAGCTTAGAGACTAGCGGGAGCTACGAGCAGTACTTC. Encoded protein: CASSLETSGSYEQYF.

The chain joins TRBV3-1 (or the pseudogene TRBV3-2) to TRBJ2-1; 13 bases align to TRBD2. Unmatched junction bases numbered 6, after V lost 4 bases and J lost 9 bases. The CDR3 extends over 15 amino acids. Germline-derived CDR1 and CDR2 are LGHDT and YNNKEL (reference sequence). CDR3 coding DNA: TGTGCCAGCAGCCGCGGGACTAGCGGGATAGGTGAGCAGTTCTTC. Translation: CASSRGTSGIGEQFF.

Concerning this clone: The sample has other DNA sequences that encode this CDR3 too. V is TRBV19 and J is TRBJ1-1; D unclear. With 5 bases removed from V and 2 bases from J, the gap between germline ends came to 9 bases. Germline assignment: CDR1 LNHDA and CDR2 SQIVND (reference sequence). The CDR3 loop spans 13 amino acids. The CDR3 spells CASSPRGNTEAFF. CDR3 sequence (DNA): TGTGCCAGTAGTCCTCGGGGAAACACTGAAGCTTTCTTT.

The chain uses TRBV6-2 or TRBV6-3 and TRBJ2-7; D gene ambiguous. This CDR3 spans 12 amino acids. Per germline, CDR1 MNHEY and CDR2 SVGEGT. Trimming left V 4 bases short and J 1 base short, with 5 bases between. DNA of the CDR3: TGTGCCAGCAGTTCTCAGTCCTACGAGCAGTACTTC. Its protein product is CASSSQSYEQYF.